Below are 23 T cell receptor beta chains sequenced from a single sample in a study of T cells in Graves' hyperthyroidism and ophthalmopathy. RNA transcripts provided the source from which TCR beta CDR3 regions were amplified. TCR CDR3 underwent first-round RT-PCR with the HTBI primer set. One entry per CDR3 protein results from TCRdb running MiXCR on the multiplex PCR reads. The repertoire consists of some 460,000 distinct CDR3 sequences, with 15% to 19% occurring once and the leading ten covering about 7.7%. The source material was blood. The receptors derive from a woman younger than 30 with Graves' hyperthyroidism.

This clonotype has only a few counts. The chain couples TRBV10-3 to TRBJ1-3; tentative D call: TRBD1 (6 bases). Trimming left V 6 bases short and J 0 bases short, with 9 bases between. The CDR3 loop spans 14 amino acids. Germline lookup yields CDR1 ENHRY and CDR2 SYGVKD. CDR3 in amino acids: CAISNRDSGNTIYF. CDR3 in DNA: TGTGCCATCAGCAACAGGGACTCTGGAAACACCATATATTTT.

This clonotype came up many times. The chain recombines TRBV5-1 with TRBJ2-5; D is unresolved. This CDR3 has 14 amino acids. Germline V lookup: CDR1 SGHRS, CDR2 YFSETQ. V was pared by 0 bases and J by 5 bases, with 11 bases between. CDR3 residues: CASSLDGRQETQYF. CDR3 DNA: TGCGCCAGCAGCTTGGATGGACGCCAGGAGACCCAGTACTTC.

This clonotype was counted a few times. The J gene is TRBJ2-3, the V gene TRBV12-3 or TRBV12-4; 10 positions match TRBD1. V dropped 6 bases and J dropped 2; count of bases not matched to a gene: 5. The CDR3 consists of 15 residues. The CDR3 bases are TGTGCCAGCAGGTTGGGGACAGGGGACACAGATACGCAGTATTTT. Translation: CASRLGTGDTDTQYF.

This clonotype was seen many times. This rearrangement joins TRBV6-5 to TRBJ2-1, with TRBD2 identical over 12 bases. This CDR3 spans 16 amino acids. V lost 2 bases to trimming and J lost 9 bases; unmatched junction nucleotides: 8. In germline, CDR1 is MNHEY, CDR2 SVGAGI. CDR3 loop: CASSYALGLAGGEQFF. The CDR3 bases are TGTGCCAGCAGTTACGCTCTGGGACTAGCGGGCGGTGAGCAGTTCTTC.

This clonotype has a count of ten or more. V and J are TRBV7-9 and TRBJ2-5; perhaps TRBD2 as D (5 bases). CDR1 and CDR2 from the germline V gene are SEHNR and FQNEAQ (reference sequence). The CDR3 extends over 16 amino acids. V dropped 2 bases and J dropped 1 base, with 14 bases sitting between them. Here the CDR3 DNA reads TGTGCCAGCAGCTTATATGTGCGGGCAGTCCAAGAGACCCAGTACTTC. Translated: CASSLYVRAVQETQYF.

This clonotype was detected many times. This chain connects TRBV2 to TRBJ1-5; 8 bases map to TRBD1. Looked up from germline, CDR1 is SNHLY and CDR2 is FYNNEI. Trimming cost V 5 bases and J 3 bases; bases outside gene matches: 6. This CDR3 has 15 amino acids. DNA of the CDR3: TGTGCCAGCAGTCGACAGGGGTTTGACAATCAGCCCCAGCATTTT. The encoded protein is CASSRQGFDNQPQHF.

The chain couples TRBV7-9 to TRBJ2-3; D uncertain. The CDR3 spans 14 residues. The germline V and J ends were trimmed by 5 bases and 2 bases, with 11 bases remaining between them. Germline-derived CDR1 and CDR2 are SEHNR and FQNEAQ (reference sequence). The CDR3 spells CASSQLGYTDTQYF. CDR3 in DNA: TGTGCCAGCAGCCAACTCGGTTACACAGATACGCAGTATTTT. The full variable domain, its missing parts supplied by reference TRBV7-9 and TRBJ2-3, is DTGVSQNPRHKITKRGQNVTFRCDPISEHNRLYWYRQTLGQGPEFLTYFQNEAQLEKSRLLSDRFSAERPKGSFSTLEIQRTEQGDSAMYLCASSQLGYTDTQYFGPGTRLTVL.

This clonotype was seen repeatedly, ten times or more. The chain uses TRBV7-2 and TRBJ2-7; 8 bases align to TRBD1. Germline CDR1 SGHTA, CDR2 FQGNSA. The CDR3 runs to 14 residues. Trimming at V came to 5 bases and at J to 2 bases, leaving 5 bases not matched to a gene. The CDR3 DNA is TGTGCCAGCAGCCCTGTACAGGGGGCCTACGAGCAGTACTTC. It yields the protein CASSPVQGAYEQYF.

This clonotype came up many times. This CDR3 reads CASSQTLDRATSNQPQHF. The CDR3 bases are TGTGCCAGCAGCCAGACCCTGGACAGGGCGACGAGCAATCAGCCCCAGCATTTT. The chain links TRBV3-1 to TRBJ1-5; 8 bases agree with TRBD1. There are 18 residues in the CDR3. Germline loops: CDR1 LGHDT, CDR2 YNNKEL (reference sequence). Trimming removed 3 bases from V and 1 base from J; junction bases left unmatched: 11.

This clonotype was counted a single time. A much larger clone is a single base away; this may be a read error. The genes are TRBV27 and TRBJ1-4, with D unresolved. This CDR3 region has 16 residues. Germline loops: CDR1 MNHEY, CDR2 SMNVEV (reference sequence). The CDR3 spells CARSLRWEQHNEKLFF. As DNA, the CDR3 is TGTGCCCGCAGTTTGAGATGGGAACAGCATAATGAAAAACTGTTTTTT. Looking up the rest from reference TRBV27 and TRBJ1-4 gives the full variable domain: EAQVTQNPRYLITVTGKKLTVTCSQNMNHEYMSWYRQDPGLGLRQIYYSMNVEVTDKGDVPEGYKVSRKEKRNFPLILESPSPNQTSLYFCARSLRWEQHNEKLFFGSGTQLSVL.

This clonotype appeared many times. The gene calls are TRBV27 and TRBJ2-1, with TRBD2 matching over 7 bases. With 11 bases clipped from V and 4 bases from J, the junction kept 8 bases outside the gene matches. In germline, CDR1 is MNHEY, CDR2 SMNVEV (reference sequence). This CDR3 is built from 13 residues. CDR3 nucleotides: TGTGCCTCTGGGGGAGGGCTGTACAATGAGCAGTTCTTC. Translation: CASGGGLYNEQFF.

V and J are TRBV20-1 and TRBJ2-6, with a weak D call TRBD2 (6 bases). The CDR3 runs 15 residues. Germline CDR1 DFQATT, CDR2 SNEGSKA (reference sequence). Trimming left V 5 bases short and J 4 bases short, with 15 bases between. The CDR3 protein is CSAPRPGAGANVLTF. Here the CDR3 DNA reads TGCAGTGCTCCACGCCCGGGAGCCGGGGCCAACGTCCTGACTTTC.

This rearrangement joins TRBV5-1 to TRBJ1-5; no clear D gene. This CDR3 spans 13 amino acids. The germline gives CDR1 SGHRS, CDR2 YFSETQ. The V end lost 5 bases, the J end lost 4 bases, and 10 bases lay between the germline ends. The CDR3 loop reads CASSNSPNQPQHF. The CDR3 nucleotides read TGCGCCAGCAGTAACAGCCCTAATCAGCCCCAGCATTTT.

About this clonotype: A read error is possible here, since a much larger clone lies one base away. The chain has TRBV20-1 and TRBJ2-3, with D perhaps TRBD2 (6 bases). Germline CDR1 reads DFQATT; CDR2 reads SNEGSKA (reference sequence). Trimming left V 8 bases short and J 6 bases short, with 21 bases between. This CDR3 comprises 14 residues. The CDR3: CSTITGQEGDTQYF. The CDR3 coding sequence is TGCAGTACTATTACGGGGCAGGAGGGGGATACGCAGTATTTT.

This clonotype was observed many times. This chain's CDR3 is CASSVVEAGNYNYGYTF. CDR3 sequence (DNA): TGTGCCAGCAGCGTAGTGGAGGCAGGGAACTATAACTATGGCTACACCTTC. This chain uses TRBV9 with TRBJ1-2, with D perhaps TRBD1 (5 bases). CDR1 SGDLS and CDR2 YYNGEE come from the germline V gene. V lost 0 bases and J lost 1, with 16 bases in between. This CDR3 region has 17 residues.

This clonotype came up many times. The chain is built from TRBV6-5 and TRBJ1-5, with 8 bases matching TRBD1. The V gene end was trimmed by 8 bases and the J gene end by 7 bases; junction bases not matched to a gene: 10. CDR3 length: 14 amino acids. Per germline, CDR1 MNHEY and CDR2 SVGAGI. CDR3 region: CASQLGQGGQPQHF. DNA for the CDR3: TGTGCCAGCCAGTTAGGACAGGGCGGGCAGCCCCAGCATTTT.

This clonotype was seen many times. This chain links TRBV3-1 with TRBJ1-1; D may be TRBD1 (5 bases). The CDR3 loop spans 15 amino acids. The germline V gene has CDR1 LGHDT and CDR2 YNNKEL (reference sequence). Trimming removed 1 base from V and 5 bases from J, with 14 bases in between. The CDR3, as DNA: TGTGCCAGCAGCCAAGGAGGGGAGGGGTGGACTGAAGCTTTCTTT. Translation gives CASSQGGEGWTEAFF.

At least ten counts were recorded for this clonotype. V and J are TRBV3-1 and TRBJ1-6; D gene ambiguous. Germline CDR1 and CDR2: LGHDT and YNNKEL (reference sequence). The CDR3 spans 13 residues. The V end was cut by 1 base, the J end by 8 bases, with 6 bases between. DNA of the CDR3: TGTGCCAGCAGCCAAGTTGGCGATTCACCCCTCCACTTT. The encoded protein is CASSQVGDSPLHF.

The rearrangement links TRBV10-2 to TRBJ1-1; no clear D. Germline V CDR1 and CDR2: WSHSY, SAAADI. The length of the CDR3 is 13 residues. The V gene lost 6 bases and the J gene lost 6 bases, with 14 bases spanning the gap. The CDR3 loop reads CASSPDRWAEAFF. Written as DNA, the CDR3 is TGCGCCAGCAGCCCGGACCGGTGGGCTGAAGCTTTCTTT.

This rearrangement joins TRBV25-1 to TRBJ1-2, with 7 bases that match TRBD1. V lost 2 bases, J lost 5 bases, and 2 bases stayed unmatched. This CDR3 region has 13 residues. Germline V CDR1 and CDR2: MGHDK, SYGVNS. The CDR3 spells CASSEPGGYGYTF. The DNA of the CDR3 is TGTGCCAGCAGTGAACCAGGGGGTTATGGCTACACCTTC.

A few counts support this clonotype. V and J are TRBV5-1 and TRBJ2-2; 13 nucleotides match TRBD2. V dropped 5 bases and J dropped 2; count of bases not matched to a gene: 3. Germline CDR1 is SGHRS and CDR2 is YFSETQ. There are 16 residues in the CDR3. CDR3 loop: CASRGTSGANTGELFF. The DNA for the CDR3 is TGCGCCAGCAGGGGGACTAGCGGGGCCAACACCGGGGAGCTGTTTTTT.

V is TRBV10-3 and J is TRBJ1-6; D is perhaps TRBD1 (5 bases). CDR1 is ENHRY, CDR2 SYGVKD, per germline. The V end was cut by 8 bases, the J end by 7 bases, with 15 bases between. The CDR3 runs to 14 residues. The CDR3 spells CAISPGALNSPLHF. The CDR3 bases are TGTGCCATCTCGCCCGGGGCGTTGAATTCACCCCTCCACTTT.

V is TRBV28 and J is TRBJ2-7, with 11 bases aligning to TRBD2. The CDR3 loop spans 16 amino acids. The junction had 9 bases not matched to a gene; V was cut back by 6 bases and J by 2 bases. Looked up from germline, CDR1 is MDHEN and CDR2 is SYDVKM. CDR3 sequence (DNA): TGTGCCAGCAGGGGCCTTAGCGGGAGGGGCCCCTACGAGCAGTACTTC. As protein: CASRGLSGRGPYEQYF.